The 29 T cell receptor beta chains below come from one sample, sequenced in a study of cytomegalovirus exposure and HLA in healthy donors. PCR primers comprised 60 Vbeta and 13 Jbeta primers. The assay was immunoSEQ multiplex PCR, and TCRdb's table has in-frame clones only and misses some. This table holds fewer than 100,000 clones, roughly 78% found once. The material sequenced was PBMCs. These receptors all come from a male donor in good health and CMV-seropositive.

The count of this clone is one. The V gene is TRBV7-2, the J gene TRBJ2-5, with 7 nucleotides matching TRBD1. With V trimmed by 5 bases and J by 4 bases, 13 bases remained unmatched. CDR1 is SGHTA and CDR2 is FQGNSA in the germline V gene. The CDR3 is 16 residues long. The CDR3 reads CASSERGRGGLETQYF. The CDR3 DNA follows: TGTGCCAGCAGCGAAAGGGGGCGAGGGGGTCTAGAGACCCAGTACTTC.

This clone was detected a few times. The rearrangement uses TRBV4-1 and TRBJ1-4; D unresolved. There are 13 residues in the CDR3. The V end was cut by 4 bases, the J end by 7 bases, with 10 bases between. Per germline, CDR1 MGHRA and CDR2 YSYEKL. Here the CDR3 reads CASSPGGGEKLFF. CDR3 coding DNA: TGCGCCAGCAGCCCCGGCGGAGGTGAAAAACTGTTTTTT.

CDR3 coding DNA: TGTGCCAGCAGCACGGACAGCTACGAGCAGTACTTC. Protein sequence: CASSTDSYEQYF. The V call is TRBV5-4, the J call TRBJ2-7; D is possibly TRBD1 (6 bases). Germline loops: CDR1 SGHNT, CDR2 YYREEE (reference sequence). V lost 4 bases and J 3 bases, leaving 8 bases between the germline ends. The CDR3 is 12 amino acids. Full variable domain (rest looked up from reference TRBV5-4 and TRBJ2-7): ETGVTQSPTHLIKTRGQQVTLRCSSQSGHNTVSWYQQALGQGPQFIFQYYREEENGRGNFPPRFSGLQFPNYSSELNVNALELDDSALYLCASSTDSYEQYFGPGTRLTVT.

The chain couples TRBV7-3 to TRBJ2-7, with a tentative D call TRBD2 (7 bases). This CDR3 has 15 residues. Trimming removed 5 bases at V and 2 bases at J, with 16 bases between. CDR1 and CDR2 (germline): SGHTA, FQGTGA. The DNA for the CDR3 is TGTGCCAGCAGCAAAGGGGGAGGGGCGGCCTACGAGCAGTACTTC. Amino acid sequence: CASSKGGGAAYEQYF.

The chain employs TRBV9 and TRBJ1-1; 8 bases map to TRBD1. Losses at the gene ends were 0 bases for V and 4 bases for J; bases not matched to a gene: 2. Germline CDR1 reads SGDLS; CDR2 reads YYNGEE. CDR3 length: 14 amino acids. This chain's CDR3 is CASSVGQGSTEAFF. As DNA, the CDR3 is TGTGCCAGCAGCGTAGGACAGGGGAGCACTGAAGCTTTCTTT. The complete variable domain, with remaining parts taken from reference TRBV9 and TRBJ1-1, reads DSGVTQTPKHLITATGQRVTLRCSPRSGDLSVYWYQQSLDQGLQFLIQYYNGEERAKGNILERFSAQQFPDLHSELNLSSLELGDSALYFCASSVGQGSTEAFFGQGTRLTVV.

The genes are TRBV5-4 and TRBJ2-7; TRBD1 aligns across 8 bases. CDR1 SGHNT and CDR2 YYREEE come from the germline V gene (reference sequence). J gave up 7 bases and V 4 bases, and 16 bases lay outside the gene matches. CDR3 size: 16 residues. The CDR3 region is CASSGGPGTGTGEQYF. The CDR3 bases are TGTGCCAGCAGCGGAGGACCCGGGACAGGAACAGGGGAGCAGTACTTC.

The chain couples TRBV10-2 to TRBJ2-1, with unresolved D. The germline CDR1 and CDR2 sequences are WSHSY and SAAADI. This CDR3 is built from 14 residues. V was trimmed by 7 bases and J by 9 bases, leaving 19 bases between them. CDR3 sequence (DNA): TGCGCCAGCACCCTTACGTCCGGGTTGGGTGAGCAGTTCTTC. It translates to CASTLTSGLGEQFF.

The rearrangement joins TRBV29-1 to TRBJ1-2; unclear D gene. Germline V CDR1 and CDR2: SQVTM, ANQGSEA. The CDR3 consists of 10 residues. Trimming cost V 0 bases and J 8 bases, with 4 bases left between them. CDR3 nucleotide sequence: TGCAGCGTTGAAGACGGGGGCTACACCTTC. Protein product: CSVEDGGYTF.

V and J are TRBV2 and TRBJ2-1, with unresolved D. Trimming left V 7 bases short and J 7 bases short, with 11 bases between. Germline-derived CDR1 and CDR2 are SNHLY and FYNNEI. The CDR3 loop spans 12 amino acids. DNA of the CDR3: TGTGCCAGCAACCCAGCGAGGAATGAGCAGTTCTTC. Its translation is CASNPARNEQFF. Supplemented by reference TRBV2 and TRBJ2-1, the full variable domain reads EPEVTQTPSHQVTQMGQEVILRCVPISNHLYFYWYRQILGQKVEFLVSFYNNEISEKSEIFDDQFSVERPDGSNFTLKIRSTKLEDSAMYFCASNPARNEQFFGPGTRLTVL.

The rearrangement uses TRBV30 and TRBJ2-7; 8 positions agree with TRBD1. After removal of 6 bases from V and 5 bases from J, the junction contained 6 bases not matched to a gene. This CDR3 comprises 12 residues. The germline CDR1 and CDR2 sequences are GTSNPN and SVGIG (reference sequence). The CDR3 sequence: CACLGQGDEQYF. In DNA form, the CDR3 reads TGTGCCTGCCTAGGACAGGGCGACGAGCAGTACTTC.

The rearrangement links TRBV2 to TRBJ2-3, with D hard to call. V lost 0 bases and J lost 5, with 9 bases in between. CDR1 SNHLY and CDR2 FYNNEI come from the germline V gene. The CDR3 has 14 residues. The CDR3 reads CASSEAIAGDTQYF. CDR3 DNA: TGTGCCAGCAGTGAAGCAATAGCCGGAGATACGCAGTATTTT.

This chain links TRBV7-8 with TRBJ1-2, with 10 bases lining up with TRBD1. Germline values: CDR1 SGHVS, CDR2 FQNEAQ. V was pared by 0 bases and J by 6 bases, with 7 bases of the junction left unmatched. The CDR3 runs to 16 residues. In nucleotides, the CDR3 is TGTGCCAGCAGCTTAGCTGTAGCCGGGACAGGGGATGGCTACACCTTC. It yields the protein CASSLAVAGTGDGYTF.

V usage is TRBV27 and J usage is TRBJ2-2, with 10 bases that match TRBD1. CDR1 is MNHEY and CDR2 is SMNVEV in the germline V gene (reference sequence). This CDR3 spans 15 amino acids. The J segment lost 4 bases and the V segment lost 4 bases, leaving 3 bases of the junction unmatched. CDR3 in amino acids: CASSSRDRGTGELFF. The CDR3, as DNA: TGTGCCAGCAGTTCCCGGGACAGGGGCACCGGGGAGCTGTTTTTT.

The genes are TRBV30 and TRBJ1-2; possibly TRBD1 for D (5 bases). CDR3 size: 15 residues. CDR1 GTSNPN and CDR2 SVGIG come from the germline V gene (reference sequence). Deletions cut 2 bases from V and 5 bases from J, with 18 bases between. CDR3 in amino acids: CAWSRGPGLVYGYTF. The CDR3 DNA is TGTGCCTGGAGTCGCGGGCCGGGACTGGTTTATGGCTACACCTTC. Looking up the rest from reference TRBV30 and TRBJ1-2 gives the full variable domain: SQTIHQWPATLVQPVGSPLSLECTVEGTSNPNLYWYRQAAGRGLQLLFYSVGIGQISSEVPQNLSASRPQDRQFILSSKKLLLSDSGFYLCAWSRGPGLVYGYTFGSGTRLTVV.

The chain joins TRBV4-1 to TRBJ2-7, with 10 bases lining up with TRBD1. The CDR3 totals 16 residues. Per germline, CDR1 MGHRA and CDR2 YSYEKL. J gave up 2 bases and V 1 base, and 5 bases lay outside the gene matches. The CDR3 region is CASSQGRGQGAYEQYV. CDR3 DNA: TGCGCCAGCAGCCAAGGAAGAGGACAGGGGGCCTACGAGCAGTACGTC.

This clone was seen only once. The V and J genes are TRBV2 and TRBJ1-2, with 7 bases fitting TRBD1. Germline CDR1 SNHLY, CDR2 FYNNEI. V dropped 7 bases and J dropped 7; count of bases not matched to a gene: 12. CDR3 length: 14 residues. The CDR3 sequence: CASTARGPAGGYTF. CDR3 bases: TGTGCCAGCACCGCAAGGGGGCCTGCCGGTGGCTACACCTTC.

V gene TRBV19 combines with J gene TRBJ2-3; TRBD2 matches 8 bases. Germline V gene lookup returns CDR1 LNHDA and CDR2 SQIVND (reference sequence). CDR3 size: 16 residues. Trimming at V came to 5 bases and at J to 4 bases, leaving 11 bases not matched to a gene. The CDR3 bases are TGTGCCAGTAGTCTTACGGCGGGGGGCGGGGCAGATACGCAGTATTTT. Amino acids: CASSLTAGGGADTQYF.

The chain couples TRBV29-1 to TRBJ2-2; D perhaps matches TRBD1 (6 bases). V was trimmed by 6 bases and J by 5 bases, leaving 10 bases between them. Germline V CDR1 and CDR2: SQVTM, ANQGSEA. This CDR3 has 12 residues. The chain's CDR3 is CSVGQPTGELFF. Here the CDR3 DNA reads TGCAGCGTAGGACAGCCAACCGGGGAGCTGTTTTTT.

The rearrangement uses TRBV6-1 and TRBJ2-7, with D possibly being TRBD2 (6 bases). V shed 3 bases and J shed 4 bases, with 13 bases lying between them. The CDR3 sequence is 14 residues long. Per germline, CDR1 MNHNS and CDR2 SASEGT. The CDR3 DNA follows: TGTGCCAGCAGTGACAGGGACTGGGGATACGAGCAGTACTTC. Translation gives CASSDRDWGYEQYF.

This rearrangement joins TRBV11-3 to TRBJ1-1; D is possibly TRBD1 (6 bases). Trimming took off 1 base at V and 4 bases at J, with 10 bases between the two ends. The CDR3 runs 14 residues. Germline V gene sequence: CDR1 SGHNT, CDR2 YENEEA. This CDR3 reads CASSLGGQSTEAFF. In DNA, the CDR3 is TGTGCCAGCAGCTTAGGTGGACAGAGCACTGAAGCTTTCTTT.

DNA for the CDR3: TGTGCCAGCAGTGAAGCCAGGGGCACTGAAGCTTTCTTT. It encodes CASSEARGTEAFF. The chain employs TRBV6-4 and TRBJ1-1; D is perhaps TRBD1 (6 bases). V gave up 3 bases and J gave up 4 bases, with 9 bases separating them. CDR3 size: 13 residues. Germline assignment: CDR1 MRHNA and CDR2 SNTAGT.

The chain links TRBV5-6 to TRBJ2-5; D unresolved. The CDR3 has 13 amino acids. CDR1 and CDR2 from the germline V gene are SGHDT and YYEEEE. V was pared by 5 bases and J by 5 bases, with 13 bases between. CDR3 coding DNA: TGTGCCAGCAGTTCCCTTGGGCACGAGACCCAGTACTTC. This gives the protein CASSSLGHETQYF.

V is TRBV9 and J is TRBJ2-1; possibly TRBD2 for D (6 bases). The CDR3 is made up of 12 amino acids. V lost 4 bases and J lost 9, with 11 bases in between. CDR1 is SGDLS, CDR2 YYNGEE, per germline. CDR3 amino acids: CASSPREAEQFF. The CDR3 DNA reads TGTGCCAGCAGCCCGAGGGAGGCTGAGCAGTTCTTC. Filled out from reference TRBV9 and TRBJ2-1, the complete variable domain reads DSGVTQTPKHLITATGQRVTLRCSPRSGDLSVYWYQQSLDQGLQFLIQYYNGEERAKGNILERFSAQQFPDLHSELNLSSLELGDSALYFCASSPREAEQFFGPGTRLTVL.

The V call is TRBV19, the J call TRBJ1-5; TRBD1 agrees at 7 bases. Germline trimming cut 1 base from V and 5 bases from J; bases unmatched to any gene: 14. Looked up from germline, CDR1 is LNHDA and CDR2 is SQIVND (reference sequence). The CDR3 covers 18 residues. CDR3 coding DNA: TGTGCCAGTAGTATAGGTCCCGGGATGACAGGGCTCCATCAGCCCCAGCATTTT. It translates to CASSIGPGMTGLHQPQHF.

The CDR3 spells CASRGVGNTIYF. In DNA form, the CDR3 reads TGTGCCAGCAGGGGAGTTGGAAACACCATATATTTT. V is TRBV5-6 and J is TRBJ1-3; D remains unclear. Germline values: CDR1 SGHDT, CDR2 YYEEEE. The CDR3 has 12 amino acids. Trimming shortened V by 5 bases and J by 3 bases, and 6 bases separated the two germline ends.

J is TRBJ2-1 and V is TRBV19, with TRBD1 matching 8 bases. This CDR3 has 16 amino acids. CDR1 is LNHDA and CDR2 is SQIVND in the germline V gene (reference sequence). Germline trimming cut 1 base from V and 4 bases from J; bases unmatched to any gene: 6. The CDR3 loop is CASSIVSGTGYNEQFF. CDR3 coding DNA: TGTGCCAGTAGTATAGTCTCCGGGACAGGTTACAATGAGCAGTTCTTC.

The genes are TRBV19 and TRBJ2-5; 11 positions match TRBD1. V was pared by 4 bases and J by 7 bases, with 8 bases of the junction left unmatched. The CDR3 is 15 residues long. Germline V lookup: CDR1 LNHDA, CDR2 SQIVND (reference sequence). The CDR3 DNA reads TGTGCCAGTAGTAGAGGACAGGGGGCTAATCTGACCCAGTACTTC. Translating gives CASSRGQGANLTQYF.

V is TRBV30 and J is TRBJ1-5, with D uncertain. Germline V CDR1 and CDR2: GTSNPN, SVGIG (reference sequence). This CDR3 has 12 residues. Between the trimmed V and J ends, which lost 2 bases and 6 bases, there was a span of 8 bases. CDR3 amino acids: CAWSPPSQPQHF. The CDR3 region has the DNA TGTGCCTGGAGTCCACCTAGTCAGCCCCAGCATTTT.

The rearrangement joins TRBV5-6 to TRBJ1-5; 9 nucleotides line up with TRBD1. Germline values: CDR1 SGHDT, CDR2 YYEEEE. Losses at the gene ends were 0 bases for V and 0 bases for J; bases not matched to a gene: 7. The CDR3 sequence is 18 residues long. Written as DNA, the CDR3 is TGTGCCAGCAGCTTGGGGACAGGGGCCAGCTATAGCAATCAGCCCCAGCATTTT. Translation gives CASSLGTGASYSNQPQHF.